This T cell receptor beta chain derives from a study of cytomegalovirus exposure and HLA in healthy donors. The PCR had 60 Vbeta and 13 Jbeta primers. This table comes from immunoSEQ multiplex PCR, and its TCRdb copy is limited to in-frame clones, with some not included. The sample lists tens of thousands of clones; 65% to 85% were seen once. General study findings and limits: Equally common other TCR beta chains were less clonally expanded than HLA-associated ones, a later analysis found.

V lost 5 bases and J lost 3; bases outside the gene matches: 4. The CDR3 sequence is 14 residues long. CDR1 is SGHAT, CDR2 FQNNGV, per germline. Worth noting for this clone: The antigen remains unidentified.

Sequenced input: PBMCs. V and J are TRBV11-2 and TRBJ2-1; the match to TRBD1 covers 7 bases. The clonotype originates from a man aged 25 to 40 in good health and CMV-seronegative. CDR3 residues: CASSPGTVYNEQFF. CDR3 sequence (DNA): TGTGCCAGCAGCCCCGGGACAGTCTACAATGAGCAGTTCTTC.